Detailed here is one T cell receptor (beta chain). Clones were sequenced by immunoSEQ multiplex PCR, and TCRdb holds only the in-frame ones, with some missing. The sample includes 60,000 to 65,000 clones, around 77% of them seen just once. Focal radiation and CTLA-4 blockade (ipilimumab) were tested in chemo-refractory metastatic non-small-cell lung cancer patients. This specimen comes from a study of radiotherapy plus CTLA-4 blockade in lung cancer. Trimming shortened V by 3 bases and J by 2 bases, and 11 bases separated the two germline ends. Germline values: CDR1 MNHEY, CDR2 SMNVEV (reference sequence). CDR3 size: 15 residues.

The source material was peripheral blood, sampled from a patient treated with radiotherapy plus ipilimumab. The source of this sequence is a human donor with non-small cell lung cancer who had a complete response to radiotherapy plus ipilimumab. The chain recombines TRBV27 with TRBJ1-3; the D gene is possibly TRBD1 (6 bases). The CDR3 region has the DNA TGTGCCAGCAGTTTGAGGGGGGTCGCTGGAAACACCATATATTTT. Translated: CASSLRGVAGNTIYF.